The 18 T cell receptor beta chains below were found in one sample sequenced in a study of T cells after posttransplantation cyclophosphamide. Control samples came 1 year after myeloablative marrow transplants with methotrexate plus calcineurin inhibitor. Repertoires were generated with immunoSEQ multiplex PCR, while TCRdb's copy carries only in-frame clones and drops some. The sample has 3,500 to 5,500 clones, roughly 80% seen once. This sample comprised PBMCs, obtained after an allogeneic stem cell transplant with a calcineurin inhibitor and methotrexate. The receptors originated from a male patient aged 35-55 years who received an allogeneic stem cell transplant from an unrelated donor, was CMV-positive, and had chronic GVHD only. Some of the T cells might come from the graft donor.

The DNA of the CDR3 is TGTGCCAGCAGCTTCGATCGGGACAGGGGAAGCTCTGGGGCCAACGTCCTGACTTTC. Its translation is CASSFDRDRGSSGANVLTF. The gene calls are TRBV5-6 and TRBJ2-6; TRBD1 matches 10 bases. With 2 bases clipped from V and 0 bases from J, the junction kept 8 bases outside the gene matches. The CDR3 consists of 19 residues. The germline CDR1 and CDR2 sequences are SGHDT and YYEEEE.

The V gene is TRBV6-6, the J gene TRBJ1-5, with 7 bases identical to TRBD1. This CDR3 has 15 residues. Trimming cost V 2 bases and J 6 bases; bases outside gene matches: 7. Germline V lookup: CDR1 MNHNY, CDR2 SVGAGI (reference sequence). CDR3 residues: CASSYASQGSQPQHF. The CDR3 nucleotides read TGTGCCAGCAGTTACGCCTCACAGGGGAGTCAGCCCCAGCATTTT.

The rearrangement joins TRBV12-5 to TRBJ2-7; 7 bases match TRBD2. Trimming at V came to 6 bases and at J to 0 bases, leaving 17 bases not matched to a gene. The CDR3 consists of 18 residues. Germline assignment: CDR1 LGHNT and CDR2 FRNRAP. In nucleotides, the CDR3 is TGTGCTAGTGGCCCGATCGGGGGAGGGAAATTTACCTCCTACGAGCAGTACTTC. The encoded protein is CASGPIGGGKFTSYEQYF.

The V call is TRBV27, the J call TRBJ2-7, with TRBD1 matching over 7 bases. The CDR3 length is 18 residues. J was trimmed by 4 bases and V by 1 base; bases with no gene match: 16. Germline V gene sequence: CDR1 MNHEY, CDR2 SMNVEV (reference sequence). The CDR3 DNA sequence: TGTGCCAGCAGTTTATTCGGACAGGTCTCGGTAGGGGATTACGAGCAGTACTTC. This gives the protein CASSLFGQVSVGDYEQYF.

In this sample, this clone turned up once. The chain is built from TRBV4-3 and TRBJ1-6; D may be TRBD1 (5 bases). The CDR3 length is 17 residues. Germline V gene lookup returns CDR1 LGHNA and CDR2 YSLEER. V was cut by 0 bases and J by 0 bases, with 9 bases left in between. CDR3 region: CASSQDRGSSYNSPLHF. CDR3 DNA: TGCGCCAGCAGCCAAGATCGGGGGAGCTCCTATAATTCACCCCTCCACTTT.

In DNA, the CDR3 is TGCGCCAGCAGCTTTCCGTCAGGGCAGGGGCAGCGGGAGACCCAGTACTTC. Protein: CASSFPSGQGQRETQYF. The V and J genes are TRBV5-1 and TRBJ2-5; possible D gene TRBD1, 6 bases. Germline loops: CDR1 SGHRS, CDR2 YFSETQ. The CDR3 contains 17 residues. V was trimmed by 2 bases and J by 5 bases, leaving 22 bases between them.

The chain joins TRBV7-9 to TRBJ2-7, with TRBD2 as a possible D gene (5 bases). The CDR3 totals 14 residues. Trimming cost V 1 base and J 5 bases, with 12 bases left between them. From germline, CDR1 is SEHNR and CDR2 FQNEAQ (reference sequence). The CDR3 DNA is TGTGCCAGCAGCTTAGAGGGCACGGGGAACGAGCAGTACTTC. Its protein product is CASSLEGTGNEQYF. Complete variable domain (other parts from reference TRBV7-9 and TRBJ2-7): DTGVSQNPRHKITKRGQNVTFRCDPISEHNRLYWYRQTLGQGPEFLTYFQNEAQLEKSRLLSDRFSAERPKGSFSTLEIQRTEQGDSAMYLCASSLEGTGNEQYFGPGTRLTVT.

This CDR3 is CASSPSPGLAGGPQETQYF. The CDR3, as DNA: TGTGCCAGCAGCCCTTCCCCCGGACTAGCGGGAGGACCCCAGGAGACCCAGTACTTC. The chain has TRBV13 and TRBJ2-5, with 14 bases matching TRBD2. Germline loops: CDR1 PRHDT, CDR2 FYEKMQ (reference sequence). J gave up 5 bases and V 5 bases, and 16 bases lay outside the gene matches. The CDR3 has 19 residues.

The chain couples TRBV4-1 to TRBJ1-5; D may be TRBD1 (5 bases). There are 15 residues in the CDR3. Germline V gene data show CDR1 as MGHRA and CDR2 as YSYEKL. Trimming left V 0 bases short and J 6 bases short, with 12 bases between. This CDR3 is CASSQDSQGGQPQHF. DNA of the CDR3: TGCGCCAGCAGCCAAGATAGTCAGGGAGGTCAGCCCCAGCATTTT.

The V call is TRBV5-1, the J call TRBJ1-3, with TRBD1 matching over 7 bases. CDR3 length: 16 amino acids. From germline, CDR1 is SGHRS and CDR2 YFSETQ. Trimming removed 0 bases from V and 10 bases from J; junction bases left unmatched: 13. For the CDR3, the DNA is TGCGCCAGCAGCTTGGGTATGGGGGACAGCCCCGGGACCATATATTTT. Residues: CASSLGMGDSPGTIYF. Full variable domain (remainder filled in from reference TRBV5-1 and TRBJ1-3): KAGVTQTPRYLIKTRGQQVTLSCSPISGHRSVSWYQQTPGQGLQFLFEYFSETQRNKGNFPGRFSGRQFSNSRSEMNVSTLELGDSALYLCASSLGMGDSPGTIYFGEGSWLTVV.

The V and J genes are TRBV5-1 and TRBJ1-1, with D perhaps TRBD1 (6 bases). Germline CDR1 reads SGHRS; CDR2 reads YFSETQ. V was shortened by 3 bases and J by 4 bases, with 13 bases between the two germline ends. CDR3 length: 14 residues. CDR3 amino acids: CASSSQGSPTEAFF. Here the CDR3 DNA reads TGCGCCAGCAGCTCACAGGGTTCGCCCACTGAAGCTTTCTTT.

This CDR3 is CASSFGGAAEQYF. CDR3 sequence (DNA): TGCGCCAGCAGCTTTGGGGGGGCGGCCGAGCAGTACTTC. This chain links TRBV5-1 with TRBJ2-7, with D maybe TRBD2 (7 bases). Germline CDR1 SGHRS, CDR2 YFSETQ. This CDR3 region has 13 residues. Trimming took 2 bases from V and 6 from J, leaving 12 bases between them.

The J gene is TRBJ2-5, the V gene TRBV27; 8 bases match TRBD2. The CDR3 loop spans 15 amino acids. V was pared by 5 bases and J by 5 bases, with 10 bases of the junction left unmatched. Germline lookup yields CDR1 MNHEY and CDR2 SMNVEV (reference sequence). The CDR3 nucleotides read TGTGCCAGCAGTCCTCGGTTAGCGGGGCAGGAGACCCAGTACTTC. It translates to CASSPRLAGQETQYF.

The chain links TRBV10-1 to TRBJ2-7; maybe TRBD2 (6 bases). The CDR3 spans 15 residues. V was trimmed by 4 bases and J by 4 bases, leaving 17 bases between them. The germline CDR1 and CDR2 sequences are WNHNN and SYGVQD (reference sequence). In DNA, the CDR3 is TGCGCCAGCAGTGGACCTGTCGGGGACTCTTACGAGCAGTACTTC. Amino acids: CASSGPVGDSYEQYF.

CDR3 region: CAIGPRGKLFF. As DNA, the CDR3 is TGTGCCATCGGGCCACGGGGGAAACTGTTTTTT. This sequence joins TRBV10-3 and TRBJ1-4; weak D call: TRBD1 (5 bases). V lost 8 bases and J lost 11, with 12 bases in between. The length of the CDR3 is 11 residues. In germline, CDR1 is ENHRY, CDR2 SYGVKD.

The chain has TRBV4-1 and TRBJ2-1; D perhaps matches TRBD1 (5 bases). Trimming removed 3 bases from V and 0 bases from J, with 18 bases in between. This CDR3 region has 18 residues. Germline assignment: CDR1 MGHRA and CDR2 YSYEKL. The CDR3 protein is CASSHVGRQKLSYNEQFF. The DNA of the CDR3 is TGCGCCAGCAGCCACGTAGGTAGACAGAAGCTCTCCTACAATGAGCAGTTCTTC.

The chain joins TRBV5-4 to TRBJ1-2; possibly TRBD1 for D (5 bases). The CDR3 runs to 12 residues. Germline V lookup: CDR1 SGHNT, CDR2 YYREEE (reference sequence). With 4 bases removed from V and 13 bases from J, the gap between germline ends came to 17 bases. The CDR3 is CASSPQDGTGTF. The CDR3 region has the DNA TGTGCCAGCAGCCCGCAGGACGGAACAGGCACCTTC.

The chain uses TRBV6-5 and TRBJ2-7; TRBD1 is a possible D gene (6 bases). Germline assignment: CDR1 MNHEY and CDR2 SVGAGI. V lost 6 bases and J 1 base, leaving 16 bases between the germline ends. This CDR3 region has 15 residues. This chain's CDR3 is CASRRTTGTSYEQYF. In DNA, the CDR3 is TGTGCCAGCAGACGAACCACAGGGACATCCTACGAGCAGTACTTC.